The 12 T cell receptor beta chains below all came from one sample that was sequenced in a study of T cell repertoires in cytomegalovirus infection. TCRdb ran MiXCR on the reads and lists one entry per CDR3 protein. The top ten hold 2.5% to 3.5% of the sample, which has around 740,000 distinct CDR3 sequences, less than 40% seen once. The sequenced sample consisted of PBMCs. These receptors all stem from a human donor in good health (CMV status not recorded). Some clones in this sample may be carry-over from other donors' samples.

This clonotype was detected only a few times. The chain is built from TRBV19 and TRBJ1-1, with unresolved D. Germline V lookup: CDR1 LNHDA, CDR2 SQIVND (reference sequence). V was pared by 3 bases and J by 1 base, with 6 bases between. The CDR3 loop spans 13 amino acids. The chain's CDR3 is CASSIPPNTEAFF. The CDR3 coding sequence is TGTGCCAGTAGTATCCCCCCGAACACTGAAGCTTTCTTT.

The gene calls are TRBV19 and TRBJ2-1, with D perhaps TRBD2 (5 bases). The ends were cut back, 5 bases at V and 10 bases at J, with 21 bases in the middle. From germline, CDR1 is LNHDA and CDR2 SQIVND (reference sequence). The CDR3 is 15 residues long. The CDR3 protein is CASSLPGLGFGEQFF. Written as DNA, the CDR3 is TGTGCCAGTAGTCTTCCTGGACTGGGCTTCGGAGAGCAGTTCTTC. Full variable domain (missing parts from reference TRBV19 and TRBJ2-1): DGGITQSPKYLFRKEGQNVTLSCEQNLNHDAMYWYRQDPGQGLRLIYYSQIVNDFQKGDIAEGYSVSREKKESFPLTVTSAQKNPTAFYLCASSLPGLGFGEQFFGPGTRLTVL.

This clonotype was observed a few times. J is TRBJ2-6 and V is TRBV4-2, with TRBD1 matching 9 bases. Germline lookup yields CDR1 LGHNA and CDR2 YNFKEQ. Losses at the gene ends were 1 base for V and 3 bases for J; bases not matched to a gene: 10. The CDR3 is 19 amino acids. Here the CDR3 reads CASSQAKDRGFVGANVLTF. In DNA form, the CDR3 reads TGTGCCAGCAGCCAAGCTAAGGACAGGGGCTTTGTTGGGGCCAACGTCCTGACTTTC.

The J gene is TRBJ2-1, the V gene TRBV24-1; the D gene is possibly TRBD1 (6 bases). CDR1 and CDR2 (germline): KGHDR, SFDVKD. Trimming removed 2 bases at V and 8 bases at J, with 15 bases between. The CDR3 spans 15 residues. CDR3 sequence: CATSDWLDSRDEQFF. CDR3 DNA: TGTGCCACCAGTGATTGGTTGGACAGTCGAGATGAGCAGTTCTTC.

This clonotype was seen only a few times. V is TRBV7-8 and J is TRBJ1-4; 8 nucleotides match TRBD1. V shed 1 base and J 8 bases; nucleotides not matched to a gene: 18. Germline loops: CDR1 SGHVS, CDR2 FQNEAQ. The CDR3 loop spans 19 amino acids. The CDR3 is CASSLDGLREDREDEKLFF. CDR3 nucleotide sequence: TGTGCCAGCAGCTTAGACGGGCTTAGAGAGGACAGGGAGGACGAAAAACTGTTTTTT.

This chain connects TRBV9 to TRBJ2-5; 8 bases agree with TRBD2. Per the germline V gene, CDR1 is SGDLS and CDR2 is YYNGEE. Germline trimming cut 0 bases from V and 1 base from J; bases unmatched to any gene: 8. This CDR3 is 17 amino acids long. The CDR3 sequence: CASSVDSPRGAQETQYF. The CDR3 region has the DNA TGTGCCAGCAGCGTAGACTCCCCGCGGGGGGCCCAAGAGACCCAGTACTTC.

The chain is built from TRBV7-9 and TRBJ1-2, with 9 positions matching TRBD1. The CDR3 loop spans 16 amino acids. From germline, CDR1 is SEHNR and CDR2 FQNEAQ (reference sequence). The trim removed 1 base at V and 2 bases at J, leaving 5 bases unmatched. This CDR3 is CASSLGAGQGNYGYTF. In DNA form, the CDR3 reads TGTGCCAGCAGCTTAGGCGCCGGACAGGGGAACTATGGCTACACCTTC.

The chain combines TRBV7-6 with TRBJ2-3; 8 bases are a match to TRBD2. The V segment lost 0 bases and the J segment 0 bases; nucleotides outside the gene matches: 2. The CDR3 loop spans 16 amino acids. The germline V gene encodes CDR1 SGHVS and CDR2 FNYEAQ. The CDR3 sequence: CASSLATSASTDTQYF. CDR3 in DNA: TGTGCCAGCAGCTTAGCGACTAGCGCAAGCACAGATACGCAGTATTTT. Full variable domain (outside the CDR3, taken from reference TRBV7-6 and TRBJ2-3): GAGVSQSPRYKVTKRGQDVALRCDPISGHVSLYWYRQALGQGPEFLTYFNYEAQQDKSGLPNDRFSAERPEGSISTLTIQRTEQRDSAMYRCASSLATSASTDTQYFGPGTRLTVL.

A remark on this clonotype: Compared with germline, one end of the junction differs, possibly owing to a read error. The J gene is TRBJ2-7, the V gene TRBV7-2; D perhaps matches TRBD1 (5 bases). The CDR3 is 13 residues long. Per the germline V gene, CDR1 is SGHTA and CDR2 is FQGNSA. The CDR3 DNA is TGTGCCATCAGCCCCGGGTCAGGGATCGAGCAGTACTTC. Its protein is CAISPGSGIEQYF. Supplemented by reference TRBV7-2 and TRBJ2-7, the full variable domain reads GAGVSQSPSNKVTEKGKDVELRCDPISGHTALYWYRQSLGQGLEFLIYFQGNSAPDKSGLPSDRFSAERTGGSVSTLTIQRTQQEDSAVYLCAISPGSGIEQYFGPGTRLTVT.

This clonotype turned up a few times. The genes are TRBV27 and TRBJ2-1, with D possibly matching TRBD1 (5 bases). The germline V gene encodes CDR1 MNHEY and CDR2 SMNVEV (reference sequence). Trimming took off 8 bases at V and 2 bases at J, with 10 bases between the two ends. The CDR3 sequence is 13 residues long. The CDR3 DNA sequence: TGTGCCAGCTCTGGACAAACCTACAATGAGCAGTTCTTC. It is translated as CASSGQTYNEQFF.

The table lists this clonotype with a count of one. The chain recombines TRBV10-3 with TRBJ1-1; TRBD1 matches 9 bases. This CDR3 is built from 14 residues. Looked up from germline, CDR1 is ENHRY and CDR2 is SYGVKD. The V gene end was trimmed by 6 bases and the J gene end by 4 bases; junction bases not matched to a gene: 6. This CDR3 reads CAISNDRGATEAFF. The CDR3 DNA sequence: TGTGCCATCAGCAACGACAGGGGGGCCACTGAAGCTTTCTTT.

This clonotype showed up just a few times. The chain is built from TRBV7-2 and TRBJ1-4; 7 nucleotides line up with TRBD1. From germline, CDR1 is SGHTA and CDR2 FQGNSA. The CDR3 contains 17 residues. V lost 1 base, J lost 3 bases, and 8 bases stayed unmatched. The CDR3 reads CASSLDGRGYANEKLFF. The CDR3 coding sequence is TGTGCCAGCAGCTTAGATGGCAGGGGGTACGCTAATGAAAAACTGTTTTTT.